The following is a T cell receptor beta chain sequence with its context. As yet, its antigen is unknown. All patients relapsed after autologous stem cell transplantation, and brentuximab vedotin exposure varied. Magnetic negative selection of thawed PBMCs was the method by which CD4+ T cells were purified. This specimen comes from a study of PD-1 blockade in classical Hodgkin lymphoma. This CDR3 spans 14 amino acids. Germline trimming cut 3 bases from V and 8 bases from J; bases unmatched to any gene: 8. From germline, CDR1 is SEHNR and CDR2 FQNEAQ (reference sequence). The protocol was immunoSEQ multiplex PCR, while the TCRdb copy is restricted to in-frame clones and leaves out a portion. The sample holds around 25,000 clones; over 80% are singletons and the top ten take under 2%. Overall study results and limits: Whoever responded completely had baseline diversity much like that seen in newly diagnosed patients.

The source material was CD4+ T cells from blood, sampled at baseline. The V gene is TRBV7-9, the J gene TRBJ1-2; 8 positions match TRBD1. The receptor's source is a human donor with classical Hodgkin lymphoma. Here the CDR3 reads CASSLPDRAGGYTF. The CDR3 bases are TGTGCCAGCAGCTTGCCGGACAGGGCCGGCGGCTACACCTTC.